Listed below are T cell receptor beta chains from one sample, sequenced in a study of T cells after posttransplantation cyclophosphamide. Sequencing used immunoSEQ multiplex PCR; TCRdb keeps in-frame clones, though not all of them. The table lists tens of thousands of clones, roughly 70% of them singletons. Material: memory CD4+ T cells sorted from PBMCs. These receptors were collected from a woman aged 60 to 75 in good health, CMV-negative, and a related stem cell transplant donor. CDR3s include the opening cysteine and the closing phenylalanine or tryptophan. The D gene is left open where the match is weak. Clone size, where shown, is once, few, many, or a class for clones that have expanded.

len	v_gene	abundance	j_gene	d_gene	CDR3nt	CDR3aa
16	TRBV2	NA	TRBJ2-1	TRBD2	TGTGCCAGCAGTCCTTCCGGGACTAGCGGCAACAATGAGCAGTTCTTC	CASSPSGTSGNNEQFF
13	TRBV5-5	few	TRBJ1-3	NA	TGTGCCAGCAGCTTTAACTCTGGAAACACCATATATTTT	CASSFNSGNTIYF
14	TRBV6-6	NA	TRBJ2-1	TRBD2	TGTGCCAGCAGTTACCCCGGGGGGTACAATGAGCAGTTCTTC	CASSYPGGYNEQFF
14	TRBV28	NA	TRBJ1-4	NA	TGTGCCAGCAGTTCTCGGCCGGGGTATGAAAAACTGTTTTTT	CASSSRPGYEKLFF
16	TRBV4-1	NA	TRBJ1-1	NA	TGCGCCAGCAGCCAAGTGATTCAGACTCAGAACACTGAAGCTTTCTTT	CASSQVIQTQNTEAFF
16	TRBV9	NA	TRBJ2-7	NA	TGTGCCAGCAGCCCCCATCCCCACGGGAGCTCCTACGAGCAGTACTTC	CASSPHPHGSSYEQYF
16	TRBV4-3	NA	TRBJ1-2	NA	TGCGCCAGCAGCCAGGGACCGGGACGCGGGGGCCGTGGCTACACCTTC	CASSQGPGRGGRGYTF
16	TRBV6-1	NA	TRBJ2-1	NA	TGTGCCAGCAGTGCCTATAGTTTCAGGACCTACAATGAGCAGTTCTTC	CASSAYSFRTYNEQFF
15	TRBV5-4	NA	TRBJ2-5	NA	TGTGCCAGCAGCTTACTGGACAGAAGGCAAGAGACCCAGTACTTC	CASSLLDRRQETQYF
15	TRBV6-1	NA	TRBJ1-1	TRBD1	TGTGCCAGCAGTGCCGGGACAGGTCTGGGCACTGAAGCTTTCTTT	CASSAGTGLGTEAFF
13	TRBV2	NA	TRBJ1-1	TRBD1	TGTGCCAGCAGTGTCTCAGGGGGCACTGAAGCTTTCTTT	CASSVSGGTEAFF
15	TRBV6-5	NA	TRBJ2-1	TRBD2	TGTGCCAGCAGAGTGACTAGCGGGAGTCTCATTGAGCAGTTCTTC	CASRVTSGSLIEQFF
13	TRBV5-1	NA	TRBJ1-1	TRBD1	TGCGCCAGCAGCTTCCAGGGGGACACTGAAGCTTTCTTT	CASSFQGDTEAFF
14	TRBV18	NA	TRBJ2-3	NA	TGTGCCAGCTCACCCTCTTCAGGGATGGATACGCAGTATTTT	CASSPSSGMDTQYF
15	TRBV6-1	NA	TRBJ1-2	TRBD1	TGTGCCAGTACCCTACCGGGACAGGGATGGGATGGCTACACCTTC	CASTLPGQGWDGYTF
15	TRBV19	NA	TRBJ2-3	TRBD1	TGTGCCAGTCAAGAACAGGGGGCAGGATCTGATACGCAGTATTTT	CASQEQGAGSDTQYF
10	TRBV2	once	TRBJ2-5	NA	TGTGCCAGCAGTCTGGAGACCCAGTACTTC	CASSLETQYF